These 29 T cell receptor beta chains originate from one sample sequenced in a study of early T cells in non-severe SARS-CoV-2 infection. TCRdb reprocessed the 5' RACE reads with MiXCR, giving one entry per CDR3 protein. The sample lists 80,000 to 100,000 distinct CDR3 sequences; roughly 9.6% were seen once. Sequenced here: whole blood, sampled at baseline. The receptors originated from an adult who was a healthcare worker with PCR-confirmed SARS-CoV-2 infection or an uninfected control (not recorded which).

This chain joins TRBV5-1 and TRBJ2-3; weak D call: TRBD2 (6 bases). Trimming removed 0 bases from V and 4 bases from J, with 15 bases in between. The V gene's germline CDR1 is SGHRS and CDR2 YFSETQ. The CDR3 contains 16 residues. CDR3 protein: CASSLGPAGGPDTQYF. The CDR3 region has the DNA TGCGCCAGCAGCTTGGGACCAGCCGGAGGGCCAGATACGCAGTATTTT.

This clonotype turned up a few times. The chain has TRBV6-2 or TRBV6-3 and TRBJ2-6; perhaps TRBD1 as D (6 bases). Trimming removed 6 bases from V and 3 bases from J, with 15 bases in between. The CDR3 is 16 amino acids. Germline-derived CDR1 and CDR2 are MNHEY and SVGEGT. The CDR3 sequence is CASSQGYRVGANVLTF. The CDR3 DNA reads TGTGCCAGCAGCCAGGGCTACAGGGTTGGGGCCAACGTCCTGACTTTC.

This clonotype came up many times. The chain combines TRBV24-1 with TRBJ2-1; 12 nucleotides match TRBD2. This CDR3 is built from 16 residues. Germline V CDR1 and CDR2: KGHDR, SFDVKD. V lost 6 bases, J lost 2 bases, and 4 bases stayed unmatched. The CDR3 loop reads CATSPSSGGAYNEQFF. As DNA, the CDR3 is TGTGCCACCAGTCCCTCTAGCGGGGGGGCCTACAATGAGCAGTTCTTC.

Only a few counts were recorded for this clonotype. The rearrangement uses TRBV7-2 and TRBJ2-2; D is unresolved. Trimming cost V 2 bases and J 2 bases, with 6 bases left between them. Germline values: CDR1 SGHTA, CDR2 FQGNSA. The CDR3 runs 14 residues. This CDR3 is CASSLQLNTGELFF. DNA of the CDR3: TGTGCCAGCAGCTTACAGCTAAACACCGGGGAGCTGTTTTTT.

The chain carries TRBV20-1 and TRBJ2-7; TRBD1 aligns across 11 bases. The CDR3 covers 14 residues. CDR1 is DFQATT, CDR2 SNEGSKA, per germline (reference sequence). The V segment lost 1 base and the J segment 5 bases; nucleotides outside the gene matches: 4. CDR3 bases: TGCAGTGCTAGAGCTGGACAGGGGGCCGACGAGCAGTACTTC. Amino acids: CSARAGQGADEQYF.

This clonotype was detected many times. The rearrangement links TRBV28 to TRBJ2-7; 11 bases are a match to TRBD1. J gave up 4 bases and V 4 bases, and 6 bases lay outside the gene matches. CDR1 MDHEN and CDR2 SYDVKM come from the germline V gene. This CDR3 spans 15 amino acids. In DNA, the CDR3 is TGTGCCAGCAGTTCCCGGGACAGGGGGGTATACGAGCAGTACTTC. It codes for CASSSRDRGVYEQYF.

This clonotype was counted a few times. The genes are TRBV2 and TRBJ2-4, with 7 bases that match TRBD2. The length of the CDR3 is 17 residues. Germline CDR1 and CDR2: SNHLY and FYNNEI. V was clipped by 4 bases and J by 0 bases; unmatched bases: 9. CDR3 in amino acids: CASSVRLADIAKNIQYF. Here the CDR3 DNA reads TGTGCCAGCAGTGTGCGGCTAGCGGATATAGCCAAAAACATTCAGTACTTC.

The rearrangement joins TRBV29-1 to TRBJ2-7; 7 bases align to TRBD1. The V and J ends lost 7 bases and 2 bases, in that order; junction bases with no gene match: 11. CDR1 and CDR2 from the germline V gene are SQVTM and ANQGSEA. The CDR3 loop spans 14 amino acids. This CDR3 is CSAAGDRYTYEQYF. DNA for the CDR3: TGCAGCGCCGCTGGGGACAGATACACCTACGAGCAGTACTTC.

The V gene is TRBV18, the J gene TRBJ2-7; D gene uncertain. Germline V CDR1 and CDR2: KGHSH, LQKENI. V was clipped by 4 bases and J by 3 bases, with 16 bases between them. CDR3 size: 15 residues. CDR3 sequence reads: CASSLIPSINYEQYF. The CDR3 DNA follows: TGTGCCAGCTCACTAATACCCTCCATTAACTACGAGCAGTACTTC.

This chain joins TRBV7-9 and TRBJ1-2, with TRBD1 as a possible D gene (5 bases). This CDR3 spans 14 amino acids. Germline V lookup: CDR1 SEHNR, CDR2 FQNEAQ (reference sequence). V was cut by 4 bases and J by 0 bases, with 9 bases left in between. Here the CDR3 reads CASSSRQTNYGYTF. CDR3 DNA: TGTGCCAGCAGCTCAAGACAGACTAACTATGGCTACACCTTC.

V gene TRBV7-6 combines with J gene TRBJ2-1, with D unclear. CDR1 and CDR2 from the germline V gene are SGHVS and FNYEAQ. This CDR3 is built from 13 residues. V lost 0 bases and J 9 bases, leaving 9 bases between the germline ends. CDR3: CASSLARTSEQFF. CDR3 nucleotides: TGTGCCAGCAGCTTAGCGCGGACCTCTGAGCAGTTCTTC.

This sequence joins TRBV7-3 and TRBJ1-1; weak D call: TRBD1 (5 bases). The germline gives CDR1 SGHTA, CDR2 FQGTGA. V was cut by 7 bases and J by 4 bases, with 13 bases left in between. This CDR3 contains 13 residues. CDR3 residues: CASTGGTGTEAFF. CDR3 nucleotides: TGTGCCAGCACCGGAGGTACAGGCACTGAAGCTTTCTTT.

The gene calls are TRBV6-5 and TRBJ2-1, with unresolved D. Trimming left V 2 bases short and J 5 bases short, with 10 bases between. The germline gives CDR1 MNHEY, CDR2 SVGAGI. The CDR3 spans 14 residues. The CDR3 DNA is TGTGCCAGCAGTTACGATAGGAGAAACAATGAGCAGTTCTTC. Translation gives CASSYDRRNNEQFF.

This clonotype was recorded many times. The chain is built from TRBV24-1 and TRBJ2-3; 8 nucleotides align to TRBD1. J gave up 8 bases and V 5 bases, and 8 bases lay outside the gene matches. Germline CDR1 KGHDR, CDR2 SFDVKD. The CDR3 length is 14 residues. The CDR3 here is CATSGQGLVGTQYF. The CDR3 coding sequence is TGTGCCACCAGTGGACAGGGGCTAGTGGGTACGCAGTATTTT.

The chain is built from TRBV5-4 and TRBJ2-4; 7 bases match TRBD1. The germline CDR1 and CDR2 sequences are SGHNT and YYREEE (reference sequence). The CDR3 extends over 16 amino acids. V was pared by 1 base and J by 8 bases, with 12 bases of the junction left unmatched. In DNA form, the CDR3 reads TGTGCCAGCAGCTTGTTTGTGGCAGGGGGAATGGACATTCAGTACTTC. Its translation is CASSLFVAGGMDIQYF.

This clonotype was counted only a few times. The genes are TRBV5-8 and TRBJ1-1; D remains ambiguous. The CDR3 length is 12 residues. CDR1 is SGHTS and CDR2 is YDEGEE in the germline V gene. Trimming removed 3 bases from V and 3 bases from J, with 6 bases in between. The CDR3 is CASSSSYTEAFF. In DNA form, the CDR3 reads TGTGCCAGCAGCTCCTCATACACTGAAGCTTTCTTT.

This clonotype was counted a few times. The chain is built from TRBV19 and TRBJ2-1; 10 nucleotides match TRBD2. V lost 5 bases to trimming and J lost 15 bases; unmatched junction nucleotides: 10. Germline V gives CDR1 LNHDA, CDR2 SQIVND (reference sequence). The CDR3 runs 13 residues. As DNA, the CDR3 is TGTGCCAGTAGTCTAGCGGGAGCTTCGAGTCTGTTCTTC. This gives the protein CASSLAGASSLFF.

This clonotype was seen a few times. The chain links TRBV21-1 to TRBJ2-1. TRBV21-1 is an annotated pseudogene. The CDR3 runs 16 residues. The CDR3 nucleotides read TGTGCCAGCAGCAAATTCGGAACGGTGCCCTACAATGAGCAGTTCTTC. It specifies CASSKFGTVPYNEQFF.

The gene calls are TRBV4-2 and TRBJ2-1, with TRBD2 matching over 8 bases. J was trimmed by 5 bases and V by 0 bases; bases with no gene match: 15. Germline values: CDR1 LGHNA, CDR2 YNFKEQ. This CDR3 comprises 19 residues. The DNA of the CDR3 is TGTGCCAGCAGCCAAGATTTTTGGCTAGCGGGTGATGAGGACAATGAGCAGTTCTTC. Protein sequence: CASSQDFWLAGDEDNEQFF.

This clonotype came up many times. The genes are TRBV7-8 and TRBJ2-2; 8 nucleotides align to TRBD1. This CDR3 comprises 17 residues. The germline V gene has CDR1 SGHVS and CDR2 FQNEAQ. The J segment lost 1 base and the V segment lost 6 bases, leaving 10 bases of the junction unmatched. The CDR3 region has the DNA TGTGCCAGCAGTCCCAAACTGGGGACAGGGAACACCGGGGAGCTGTTTTTT. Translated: CASSPKLGTGNTGELFF.

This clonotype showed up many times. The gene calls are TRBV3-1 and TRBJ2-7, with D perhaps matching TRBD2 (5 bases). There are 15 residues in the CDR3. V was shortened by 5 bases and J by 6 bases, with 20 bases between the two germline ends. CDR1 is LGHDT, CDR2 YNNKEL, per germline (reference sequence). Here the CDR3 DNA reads TGTGCCAGCAGCTCCCCTAGCTTACAGTTCGGCGAGCAGTACTTC. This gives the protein CASSSPSLQFGEQYF.

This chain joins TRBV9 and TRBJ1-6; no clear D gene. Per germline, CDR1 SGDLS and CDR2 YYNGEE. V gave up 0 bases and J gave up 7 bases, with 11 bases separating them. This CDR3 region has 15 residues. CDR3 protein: CASSVDLEDNSPLHF. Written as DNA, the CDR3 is TGTGCCAGCAGCGTAGACCTGGAGGACAATTCACCCCTCCACTTT.

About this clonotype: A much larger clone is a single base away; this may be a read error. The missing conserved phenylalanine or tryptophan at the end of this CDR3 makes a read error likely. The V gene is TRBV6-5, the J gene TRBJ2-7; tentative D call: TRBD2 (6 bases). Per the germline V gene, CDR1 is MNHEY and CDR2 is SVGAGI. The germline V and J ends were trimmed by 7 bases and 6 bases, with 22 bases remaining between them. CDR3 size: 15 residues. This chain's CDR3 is CASTKTSFALGEQYS. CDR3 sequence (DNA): TGTGCCAGCACCAAGACTAGTTTTGCTCTCGGCGAGCAGTACTCC.

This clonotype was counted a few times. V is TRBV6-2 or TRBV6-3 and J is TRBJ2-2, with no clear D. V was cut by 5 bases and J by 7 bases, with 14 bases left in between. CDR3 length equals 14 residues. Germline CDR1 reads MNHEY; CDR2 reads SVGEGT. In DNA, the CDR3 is TGTGCCAGCAGTCTACAGCAGTTTGACGGGGAGCTGTTTTTT. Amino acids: CASSLQQFDGELFF.

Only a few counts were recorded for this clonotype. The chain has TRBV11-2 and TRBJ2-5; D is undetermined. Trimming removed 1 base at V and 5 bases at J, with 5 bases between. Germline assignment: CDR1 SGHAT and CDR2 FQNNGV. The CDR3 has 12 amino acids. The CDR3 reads CASSLVPETQYF. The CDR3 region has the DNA TGTGCCAGCAGCTTAGTCCCGGAGACCCAGTACTTC.

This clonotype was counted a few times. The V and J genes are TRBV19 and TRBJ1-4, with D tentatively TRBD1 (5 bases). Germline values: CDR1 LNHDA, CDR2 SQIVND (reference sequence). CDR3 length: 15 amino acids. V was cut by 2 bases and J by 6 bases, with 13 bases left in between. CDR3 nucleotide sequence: TGTGCCAGTAGTATAAGGGGCGAGAAACATGAAAAACTGTTTTTT. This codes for CASSIRGEKHEKLFF.

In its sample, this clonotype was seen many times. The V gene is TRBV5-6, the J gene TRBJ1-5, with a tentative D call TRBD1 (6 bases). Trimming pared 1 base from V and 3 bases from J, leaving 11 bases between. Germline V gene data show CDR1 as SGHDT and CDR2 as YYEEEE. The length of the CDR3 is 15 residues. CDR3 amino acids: CASSLTGADNQPQHF. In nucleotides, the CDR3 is TGTGCCAGCAGCTTGACGGGGGCCGACAATCAGCCCCAGCATTTT.

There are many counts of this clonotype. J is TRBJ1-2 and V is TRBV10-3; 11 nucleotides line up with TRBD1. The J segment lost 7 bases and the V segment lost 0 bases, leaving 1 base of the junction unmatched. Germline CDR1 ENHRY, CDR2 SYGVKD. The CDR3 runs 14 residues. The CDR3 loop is CAISESGTGGGYTF. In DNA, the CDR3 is TGTGCCATCAGTGAGTCCGGGACAGGGGGTGGCTACACCTTC.

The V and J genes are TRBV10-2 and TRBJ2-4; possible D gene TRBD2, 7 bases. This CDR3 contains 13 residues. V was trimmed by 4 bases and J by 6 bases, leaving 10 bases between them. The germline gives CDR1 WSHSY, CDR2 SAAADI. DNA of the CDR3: TGCGCCAGCAGTGCGGGGGGCCGAAACATTCAGTACTTC. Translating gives CASSAGGRNIQYF.